This T cell receptor (beta chain) comes out of a study of blood T cell repertoires in COVID-19. The overall study: T cells, B-cell-depleted T cells, or PBMCs supplied cDNA or gDNA.

Participant ages covered about 18 to 95 years across about 22 US areas. Participant-reported clinical history was the basis for cohort assignment. V was pared by 6 bases and J by 7 bases, with 9 bases between. This CDR3 has 11 amino acids. Germline V lookup: CDR1 DFQATT, CDR2 SNEGSKA (reference sequence). Source study methods: Amplification of reference gene primers provided the estimated nucleated cell counts. The protocol was immunoSEQ multiplex PCR, while the TCRdb copy is restricted to in-frame clones and leaves out a portion. That table furnishes V, J and clone size, whereas the DNA furnished D and trimming. The repertoire includes more than 300,000 clones, over 75% of them detected once, and approximately 1.9% sits in the top ten.

This clonotype originated in a man aged 35 to 55 in a cohort exposed to, infected with or recovered from COVID-19 (not recorded which). The genes are TRBV20-1 and TRBJ2-2; D uncertain. Material for sequencing was PBMCs or T cells enriched from blood (not recorded which). The CDR3 DNA sequence: TGCAGTGCAGTACGAGTCGGGGAGCTGTTTTTT. It translates to CSAVRVGELFF.